This record concerns one T cell receptor beta chain sequence. Its antigen is as yet unknown. The data stem from a study of persistence of HIV-infected CD4 T cells. Sequencing used immunoSEQ version 4 in survey mode. Generated by immunoSEQ multiplex PCR, the TCRdb table keeps only in-frame clones and is missing some. The data contain approximately 27,000 clones, roughly 75% of them seen just once; the ten biggest clones take up roughly 0.8%. Stimulation used around 10 ug/mL lysate from CMV-infected fibroblasts. Memory cells lacking CD40L and CD69 with high CD45RO were sorted. The ends were cut back, 3 bases at V and 5 bases at J, with 16 bases in the middle. The germline V gene has CDR1 SNHLY and CDR2 FYNNEI. The length of the CDR3 is 15 residues.

The sequence was obtained from an adult woman with HIV who was CMV-seropositive. The sequencing here drew on CD4+ T cells sorted from PBMCs after roughly 18-hour stimulation, taken from a patient who received antiretroviral therapy. The rearrangement uses TRBV2 and TRBJ1-2; D gene ambiguous. The CDR3 bases are TGTGCCAGCAGTGAGTTGAACTCCTACACGTATGGCTACACCTTC. Its protein is CASSELNSYTYGYTF.